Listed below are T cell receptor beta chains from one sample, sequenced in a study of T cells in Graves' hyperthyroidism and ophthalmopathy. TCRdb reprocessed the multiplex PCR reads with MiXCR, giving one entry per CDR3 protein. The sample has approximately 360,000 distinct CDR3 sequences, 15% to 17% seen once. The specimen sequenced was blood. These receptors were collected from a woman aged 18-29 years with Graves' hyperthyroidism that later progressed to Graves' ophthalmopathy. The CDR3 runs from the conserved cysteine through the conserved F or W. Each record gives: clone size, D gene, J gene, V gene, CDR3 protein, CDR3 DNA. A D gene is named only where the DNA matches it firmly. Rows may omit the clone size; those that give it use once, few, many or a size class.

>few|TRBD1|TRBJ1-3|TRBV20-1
CSALDRGNTIYF
TGCAGTGCCCTGGACAGGGGAAACACCATATATTTT
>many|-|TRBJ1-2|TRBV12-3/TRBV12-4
CASSPQGVANYGYTF
TGTGCCAGCAGCCCACAGGGAGTAGCTAACTATGGCTACACCTTC
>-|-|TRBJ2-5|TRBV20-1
CSASALEGARETQYF
TGCAGTGCTAGTGCCTTGGAGGGGGCTCGGGAGACCCAGTACTTC
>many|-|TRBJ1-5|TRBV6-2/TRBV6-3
CASSVTVGGIQPQHF
TGTGCCAGCTCAGTTACGGTCGGGGGCATTCAGCCCCAGCATTTT
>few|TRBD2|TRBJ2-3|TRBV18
CASSPKLAGGYTDTQYF
TGTGCCAGCTCACCGAAACTAGCGGGAGGGTACACAGATACGCAGTATTTT
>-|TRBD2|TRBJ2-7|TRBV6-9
CASSYLTSGSNHEQYF
TGTGCCAGCAGTTACCTGACTAGCGGGAGCAACCACGAGCAGTACTTC
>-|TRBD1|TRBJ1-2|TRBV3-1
CASSQTGTGNYGYTF
TGTGCCAGCAGCCAAACCGGGACAGGGAACTATGGCTACACCTTC
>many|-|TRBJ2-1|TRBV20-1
CSAGRYNEQFF
TGCAGTGCTGGGCGATACAATGAGCAGTTCTTC
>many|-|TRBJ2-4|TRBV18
CASSPPQVGRDIQYF
TGTGCCAGCTCACCACCGCAAGTGGGGCGAGACATTCAGTACTTC
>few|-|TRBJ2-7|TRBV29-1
CSVGNDYEQYF
TGCAGCGTTGGCAACGACTACGAGCAGTACTTC
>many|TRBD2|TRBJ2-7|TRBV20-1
CSARDGSGSPGEQYF
TGCAGTGCTAGAGATGGGAGCGGGAGCCCTGGCGAGCAGTACTTC
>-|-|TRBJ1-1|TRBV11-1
CASSSGRYNTEAFF
TGTGCCAGCAGCTCGGGGAGGTATAACACTGAAGCTTTCTTT
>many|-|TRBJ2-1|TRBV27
CASSLSLAHSSYNEQFF
TGTGCCAGCAGTTTATCCCTAGCGCACAGCTCCTACAATGAGCAGTTCTTC
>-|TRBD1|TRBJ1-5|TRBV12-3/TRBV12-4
CASSAGTGVNQPQHF
TGTGCCAGCAGTGCCGGGACAGGCGTCAATCAGCCCCAGCATTTT
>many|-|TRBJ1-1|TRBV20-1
CSGLPVGETEAFF
TGCAGTGGCCTCCCCGTCGGTGAGACTGAAGCTTTCTTT
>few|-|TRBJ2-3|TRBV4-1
CASKLSQGGTDTQYF
TGCGCCAGCAAGCTTTCTCAGGGTGGGACAGATACGCAGTATTTT
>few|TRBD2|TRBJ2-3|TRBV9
CASSPRLAGITDTQYF
TGTGCCAGCAGCCCCCGACTAGCGGGGATCACAGATACGCAGTATTTT
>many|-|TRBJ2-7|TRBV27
CASSFLSWGHEQYF
TGTGCCAGCAGTTTCCTTTCATGGGGCCACGAGCAGTACTTC
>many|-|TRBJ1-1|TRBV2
CASSRRKGGRGAFF
TGTGCCAGCAGTCGCCGTAAGGGGGGGCGAGGAGCTTTCTTT
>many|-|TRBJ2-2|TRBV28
CASSPNTTPGAGELFF
TGTGCCAGCAGCCCGAACACGACTCCGGGGGCCGGGGAGCTGTTTTTT
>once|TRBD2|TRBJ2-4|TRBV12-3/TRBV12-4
CASRLAGGKNIQYF
TGTGCCAGCAGACTAGCGGGGGGCAAAAACATTCAGTACTTC
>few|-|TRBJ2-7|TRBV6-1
CASSEISHYEQYF
TGTGCCAGCAGTGAAATTTCCCACTACGAGCAGTACTTC
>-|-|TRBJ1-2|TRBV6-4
CASSSQGFNYGYTF
TGTGCCAGCAGTAGTCAGGGGTTCAACTATGGCTACACCTTC
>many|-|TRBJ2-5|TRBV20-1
CSAAPEYGNQYF
TGCAGTGCTGCCCCTGAGTACGGGAATCAGTACTTC
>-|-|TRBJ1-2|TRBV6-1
CASSEAGHYGYTF
TGTGCCAGCAGTGAGGCCGGGCACTATGGCTACACCTTC
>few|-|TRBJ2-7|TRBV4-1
CASSQVLGRRDYEQYF
TGCGCCAGCAGCCAAGTATTGGGTCGACGGGACTACGAGCAGTACTTC
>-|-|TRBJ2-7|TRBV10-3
CAINPGDVSYEQYF
TGTGCCATCAACCCAGGCGATGTCTCCTACGAGCAGTACTTC
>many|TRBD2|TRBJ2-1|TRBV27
CASRGQGGLAGGNEQFF
TGTGCCAGCAGGGGACAGGGAGGACTAGCGGGAGGGAATGAGCAGTTCTTC
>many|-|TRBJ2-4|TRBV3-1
CASSQDWERRNIQYF
TGTGCCAGCAGCCAAGATTGGGAGCGGAGAAACATTCAGTACTTC
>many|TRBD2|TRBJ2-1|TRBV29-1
CSVNTGLAGFTYNEQFF
TGCAGCGTAAATACGGGACTAGCGGGCTTTACCTACAATGAGCAGTTCTTC
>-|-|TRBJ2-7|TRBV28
CASSGPRRDGYEQYF
TGTGCCAGCAGTGGCCCCAGGCGGGACGGCTACGAGCAGTACTTC
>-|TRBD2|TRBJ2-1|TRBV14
CASSLRTSGRIREQFF
TGTGCCAGCAGCCTCCGGACTAGCGGGAGAATCCGAGAGCAGTTCTTC